The 3 T cell receptor beta chains below were found in one sample sequenced in a study of neurological immune-mediated disorders. MiXCR, run by TCRdb on the 5' RACE reads, gives a single entry per CDR3 protein. The table shows around 67,000 distinct CDR3 sequences, with around 5% occurring only once. The sample taken for sequencing was PBMCs. These receptor sequences come from a man between 18 and 29 years old with multiple sclerosis.

In regard to this clonotype: An end of the junction differs from the germline gene, which may be a read error. CDR3 DNA: TGTGCCTGGAGTGAGGTTGGCTCTGGAAAAACCATATATTTT. Its translation is CAWSEVGSGKTIYF. The chain combines TRBV30 with TRBJ1-3; D not resolved. CDR3 size: 14 residues. Germline V gene data show CDR1 as GTSNPN and CDR2 as SVGIG (reference sequence).

This clonotype was detected many times. J is TRBJ2-3 and V is TRBV20-1; D gene ambiguous. V was clipped by 7 bases and J by 2 bases, with 10 bases between them. Germline V gene data show CDR1 as DFQATT and CDR2 as SNEGSKA (reference sequence). The CDR3 totals 12 residues. The CDR3 DNA reads as TGCAGTGGTTGGGGATCCACAGATACGCAGTATTTT. The encoded protein is CSGWGSTDTQYF.

Ten or more counts support this clonotype. The V call is TRBV20-1, the J call TRBJ1-5, with D maybe TRBD1 (6 bases). Germline CDR1 reads DFQATT; CDR2 reads SNEGSKA (reference sequence). The CDR3 sequence is 16 residues long. Trimming shortened V by 3 bases and J by 3 bases, and 18 bases separated the two germline ends. The DNA of the CDR3 is TGCAGTGCTAGTAGCCCCGTACAGGGCCACAATCAGCCCCAGCATTTT. This encodes CSASSPVQGHNQPQHF.